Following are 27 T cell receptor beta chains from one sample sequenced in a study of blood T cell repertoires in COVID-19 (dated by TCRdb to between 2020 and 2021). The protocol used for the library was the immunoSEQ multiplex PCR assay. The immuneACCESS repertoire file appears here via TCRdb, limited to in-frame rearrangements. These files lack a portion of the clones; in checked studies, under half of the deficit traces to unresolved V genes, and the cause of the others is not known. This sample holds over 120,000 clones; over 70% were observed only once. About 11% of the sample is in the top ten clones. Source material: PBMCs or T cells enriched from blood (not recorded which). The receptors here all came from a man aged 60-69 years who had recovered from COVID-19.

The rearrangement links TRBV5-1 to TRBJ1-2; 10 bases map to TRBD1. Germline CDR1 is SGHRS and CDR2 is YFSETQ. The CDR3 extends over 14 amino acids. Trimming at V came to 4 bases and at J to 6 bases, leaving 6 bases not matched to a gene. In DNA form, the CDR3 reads TGCGCCAGCAGCAACCGGACAGGGGGGGATGGCTACACCTTC. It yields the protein CASSNRTGGDGYTF.

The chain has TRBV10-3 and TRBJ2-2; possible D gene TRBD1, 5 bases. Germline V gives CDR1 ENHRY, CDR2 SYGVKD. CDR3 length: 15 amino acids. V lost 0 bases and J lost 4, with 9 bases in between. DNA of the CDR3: TGTGCCATCAGTGAGTCACGACAGTTCACCGGGGAGCTGTTTTTT. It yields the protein CAISESRQFTGELFF.

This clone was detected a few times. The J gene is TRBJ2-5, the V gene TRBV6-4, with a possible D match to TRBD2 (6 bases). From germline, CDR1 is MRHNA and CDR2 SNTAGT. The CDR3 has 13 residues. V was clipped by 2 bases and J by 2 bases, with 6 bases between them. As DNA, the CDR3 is TGTGCCAGCAGTGACGGGACTCAAGAGACCCAGTACTTC. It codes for CASSDGTQETQYF.

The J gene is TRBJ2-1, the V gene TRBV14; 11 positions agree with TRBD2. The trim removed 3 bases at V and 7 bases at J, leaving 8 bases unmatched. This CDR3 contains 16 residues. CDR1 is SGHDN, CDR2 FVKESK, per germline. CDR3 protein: CASSQVIAGGKNEQFF. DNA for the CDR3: TGTGCCAGCAGCCAGGTTATAGCGGGGGGGAAAAATGAGCAGTTCTTC.

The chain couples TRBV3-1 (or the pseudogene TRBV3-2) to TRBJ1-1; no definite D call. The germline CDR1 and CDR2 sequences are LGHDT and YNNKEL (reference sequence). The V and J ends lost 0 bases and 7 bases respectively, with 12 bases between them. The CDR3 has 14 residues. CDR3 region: CASSQDRRDHEAFF. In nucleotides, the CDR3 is TGTGCCAGCAGCCAAGATAGGAGGGATCATGAAGCTTTCTTT.

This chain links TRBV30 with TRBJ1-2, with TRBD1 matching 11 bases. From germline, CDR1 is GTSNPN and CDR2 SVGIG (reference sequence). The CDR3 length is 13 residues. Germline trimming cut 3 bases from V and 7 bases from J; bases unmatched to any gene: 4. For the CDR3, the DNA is TGTGCCTGGAGCCAGGGACAGGGGGGTGGCTACACCTTC. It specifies CAWSQGQGGGYTF.

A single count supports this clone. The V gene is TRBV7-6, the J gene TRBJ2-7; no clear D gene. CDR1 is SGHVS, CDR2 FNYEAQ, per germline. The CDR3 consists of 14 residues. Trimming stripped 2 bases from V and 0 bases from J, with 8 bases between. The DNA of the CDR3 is TGTGCCAGCAGCTTAAGAGAAGACTCCTACGAGCAGTACTTC. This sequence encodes CASSLREDSYEQYF. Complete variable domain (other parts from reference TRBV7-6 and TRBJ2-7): GAGVSQSPRYKVTKRGQDVALRCDPISGHVSLYWYRQALGQGPEFLTYFNYEAQQDKSGLPNDRFSAERPEGSISTLTIQRTEQRDSAMYRCASSLREDSYEQYFGPGTRLTVT.

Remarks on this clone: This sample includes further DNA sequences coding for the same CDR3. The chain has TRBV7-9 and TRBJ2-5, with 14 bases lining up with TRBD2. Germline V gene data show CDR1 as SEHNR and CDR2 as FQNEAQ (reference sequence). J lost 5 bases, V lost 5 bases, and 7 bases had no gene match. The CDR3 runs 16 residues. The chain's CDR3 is CASSPGLAGVSETQYF. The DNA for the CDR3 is TGTGCCAGCAGCCCGGGACTAGCGGGAGTGTCGGAGACCCAGTACTTC.

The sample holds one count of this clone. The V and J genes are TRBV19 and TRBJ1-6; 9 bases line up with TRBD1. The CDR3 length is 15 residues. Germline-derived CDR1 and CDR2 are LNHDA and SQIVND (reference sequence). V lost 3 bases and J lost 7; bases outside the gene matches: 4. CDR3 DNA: TGTGCCAGTAGTATTCCGGGGACAGGGAATTCACCCCTCCACTTT. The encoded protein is CASSIPGTGNSPLHF.

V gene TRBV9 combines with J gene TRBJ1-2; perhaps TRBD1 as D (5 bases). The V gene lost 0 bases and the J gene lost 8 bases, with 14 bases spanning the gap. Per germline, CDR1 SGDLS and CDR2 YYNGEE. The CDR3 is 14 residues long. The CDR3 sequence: CASSVGGSGSGYTF. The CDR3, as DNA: TGTGCCAGCAGCGTAGGGGGCAGTGGATCGGGCTACACCTTC.

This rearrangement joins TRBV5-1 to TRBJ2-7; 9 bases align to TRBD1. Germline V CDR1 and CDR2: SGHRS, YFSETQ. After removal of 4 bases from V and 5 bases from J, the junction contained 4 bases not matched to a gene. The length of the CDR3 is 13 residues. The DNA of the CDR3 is TGCGCCAGCAGCAGACAGGGGGTTGACGAGCAGTACTTC. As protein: CASSRQGVDEQYF. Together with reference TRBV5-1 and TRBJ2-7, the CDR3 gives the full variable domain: KAGVTQTPRYLIKTRGQQVTLSCSPISGHRSVSWYQQTPGQGLQFLFEYFSETQRNKGNFPGRFSGRQFSNSRSEMNVSTLELGDSALYLCASSRQGVDEQYFGPGTRLTVT.

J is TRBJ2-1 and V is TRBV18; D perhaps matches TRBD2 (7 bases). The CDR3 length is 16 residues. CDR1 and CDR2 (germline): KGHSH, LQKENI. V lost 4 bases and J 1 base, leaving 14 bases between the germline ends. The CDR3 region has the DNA TGTGCCAGCTCACGTACCGGGGGGCAGTCCTACAATGAGCAGTTCTTC. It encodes CASSRTGGQSYNEQFF.

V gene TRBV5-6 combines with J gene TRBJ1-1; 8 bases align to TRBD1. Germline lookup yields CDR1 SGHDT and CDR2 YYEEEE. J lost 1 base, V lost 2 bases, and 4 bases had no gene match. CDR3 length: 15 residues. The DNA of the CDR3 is TGTGCCAGCAGCTTAACGGGACAGGCGAACACTGAAGCTTTCTTT. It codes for CASSLTGQANTEAFF. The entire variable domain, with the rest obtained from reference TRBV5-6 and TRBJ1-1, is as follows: DAGVTQSPTHLIKTRGQQVTLRCSPKSGHDTVSWYQQALGQGPQFIFQYYEEEERQRGNFPDRFSGHQFPNYSSELNVNALLLGDSALYLCASSLTGQANTEAFFGQGTRLTVV.

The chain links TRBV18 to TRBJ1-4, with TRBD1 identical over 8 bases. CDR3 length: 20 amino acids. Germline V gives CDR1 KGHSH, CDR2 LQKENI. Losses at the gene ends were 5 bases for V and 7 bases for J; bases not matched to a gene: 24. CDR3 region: CASSSIPAGTGALGGEKLFF. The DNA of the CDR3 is TGTGCCAGCTCATCAATCCCGGCTGGGACAGGTGCCCTAGGAGGTGAAAAACTGTTTTTT.

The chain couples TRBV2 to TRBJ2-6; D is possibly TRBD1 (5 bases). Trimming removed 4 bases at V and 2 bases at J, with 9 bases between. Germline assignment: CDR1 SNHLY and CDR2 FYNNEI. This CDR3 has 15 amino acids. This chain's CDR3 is CASSGSRAGANVLTF. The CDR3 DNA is TGTGCCAGCAGTGGGTCCAGGGCTGGGGCCAACGTCCTGACTTTC.

CDR3 DNA sequence: TGTGCCAGCAGCCAAAGACAGGGGGATGAAAAACTGTTTTTT. Translation: CASSQRQGDEKLFF. The V and J genes are TRBV3-1 (or the pseudogene TRBV3-2) and TRBJ1-4; 9 bases match TRBD1. With V trimmed by 2 bases and J by 6 bases, 1 base remained unmatched. CDR1 and CDR2 (germline): LGHDT, YNNKEL (reference sequence). The CDR3 sequence is 14 residues long.

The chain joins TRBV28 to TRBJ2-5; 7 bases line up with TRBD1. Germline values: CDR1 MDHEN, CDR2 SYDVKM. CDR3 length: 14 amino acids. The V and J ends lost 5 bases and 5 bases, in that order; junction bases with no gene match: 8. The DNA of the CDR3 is TGTGCCAGCAGTGCTACCGGGACAGTGGAGACCCAGTACTTC. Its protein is CASSATGTVETQYF.

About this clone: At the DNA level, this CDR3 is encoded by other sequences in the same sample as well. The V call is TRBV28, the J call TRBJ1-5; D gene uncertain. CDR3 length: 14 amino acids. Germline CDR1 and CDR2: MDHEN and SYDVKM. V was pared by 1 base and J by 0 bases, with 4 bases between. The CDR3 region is CASSLSGSNQPQHF. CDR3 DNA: TGTGCCAGCAGTTTATCGGGTAGCAATCAGCCCCAGCATTTT.

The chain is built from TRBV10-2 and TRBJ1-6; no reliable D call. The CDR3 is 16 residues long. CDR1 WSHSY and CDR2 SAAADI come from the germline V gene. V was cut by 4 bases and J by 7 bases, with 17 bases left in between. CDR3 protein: CASSVKIGGRNSPLHF. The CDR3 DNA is TGCGCCAGCAGTGTTAAAATTGGAGGGAGGAATTCACCCCTCCACTTT.

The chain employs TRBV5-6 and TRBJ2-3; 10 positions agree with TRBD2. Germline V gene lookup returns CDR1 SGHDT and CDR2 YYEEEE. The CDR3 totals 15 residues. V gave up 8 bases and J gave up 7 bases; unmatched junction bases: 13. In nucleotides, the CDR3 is TGTGCCAGTTCCCCTAGCGGGGGCCGCACTTATACGCAGTATTTT. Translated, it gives CASSPSGGRTYTQYF.

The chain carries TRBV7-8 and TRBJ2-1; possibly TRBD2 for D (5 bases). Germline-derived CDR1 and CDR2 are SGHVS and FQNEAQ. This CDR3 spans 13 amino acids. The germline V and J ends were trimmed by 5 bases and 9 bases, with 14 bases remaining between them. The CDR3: CASSGRMSGEQFF. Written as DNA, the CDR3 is TGTGCCAGCAGCGGGAGAATGAGTGGTGAGCAGTTCTTC.

The chain's CDR3 is CSVDTGNTGELFF. The CDR3 nucleotides read TGCAGCGTTGATACAGGGAACACCGGGGAGCTGTTTTTT. The chain joins TRBV29-1 to TRBJ2-2, with a tentative D call TRBD1 (5 bases). The CDR3 totals 13 residues. From germline, CDR1 is SQVTM and CDR2 ANQGSEA. Between the trimmed V and J ends, which lost 3 bases and 1 base, there was a span of 6 bases.

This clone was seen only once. The CDR3 region is CASSESGGITEAFF. Here the CDR3 DNA reads TGCGCCAGCAGTGAGTCAGGGGGCATCACTGAAGCTTTCTTT. V is TRBV10-1 and J is TRBJ1-1, with 7 bases fitting TRBD1. Germline CDR1 WNHNN, CDR2 SYGVQD (reference sequence). With 0 bases clipped from V and 4 bases from J, the junction kept 2 bases outside the gene matches. The CDR3 has 14 amino acids.

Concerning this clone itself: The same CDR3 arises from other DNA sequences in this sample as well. CDR3 amino acids: CASSRDRGNEKLFF. CDR3 in DNA: TGCGCCAGCAGCCGGGACAGGGGAAATGAAAAACTGTTTTTT. The chain combines TRBV5-1 with TRBJ1-4; TRBD1 matches at 10 bases. The CDR3 is 14 residues long. Germline lookup yields CDR1 SGHRS and CDR2 YFSETQ. Germline trimming cut 4 bases from V and 5 bases from J; bases unmatched to any gene: 2.

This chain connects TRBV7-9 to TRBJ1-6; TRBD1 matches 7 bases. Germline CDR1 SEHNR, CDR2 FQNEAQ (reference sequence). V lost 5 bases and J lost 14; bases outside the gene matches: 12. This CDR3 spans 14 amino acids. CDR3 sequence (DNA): TGTGCCAGCAGCCTCTCACAGGGGAAGGAATCCCTCCACTTT. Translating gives CASSLSQGKESLHF.

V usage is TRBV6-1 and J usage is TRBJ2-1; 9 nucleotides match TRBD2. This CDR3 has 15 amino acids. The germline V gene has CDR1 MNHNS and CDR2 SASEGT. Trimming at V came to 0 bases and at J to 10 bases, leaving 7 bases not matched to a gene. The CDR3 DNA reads TGTGCCAGCAGTGAAGCCTTAGCGGGGGCCGGGGAGCAGTTCTTC. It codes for CASSEALAGAGEQFF.

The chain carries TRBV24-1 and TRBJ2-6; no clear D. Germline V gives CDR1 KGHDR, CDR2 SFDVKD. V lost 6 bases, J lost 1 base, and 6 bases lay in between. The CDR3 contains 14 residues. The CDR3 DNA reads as TGTGCCACCAGTTCCCCTTCTGGGGCCAACGTCCTGACTTTC. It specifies CATSSPSGANVLTF.